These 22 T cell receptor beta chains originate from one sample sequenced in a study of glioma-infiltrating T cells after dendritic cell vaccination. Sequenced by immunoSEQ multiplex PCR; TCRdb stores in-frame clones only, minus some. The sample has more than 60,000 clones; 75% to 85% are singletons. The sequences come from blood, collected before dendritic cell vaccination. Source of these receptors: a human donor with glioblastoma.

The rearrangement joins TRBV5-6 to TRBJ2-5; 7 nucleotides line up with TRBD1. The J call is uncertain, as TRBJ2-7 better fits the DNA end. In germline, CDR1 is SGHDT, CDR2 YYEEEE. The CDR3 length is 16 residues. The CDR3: CASSLGTARVIHEQYF. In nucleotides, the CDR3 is TGTGCCAGCAGCCTGGGGACAGCGAGGGTTATCCACGAGCAGTACTTC.

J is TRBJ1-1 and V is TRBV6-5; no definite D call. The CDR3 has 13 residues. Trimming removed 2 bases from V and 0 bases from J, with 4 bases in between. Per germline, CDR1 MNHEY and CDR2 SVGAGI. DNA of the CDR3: TGTGCCAGCAGTTACCGAGTGAACACTGAAGCTTTCTTT. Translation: CASSYRVNTEAFF.

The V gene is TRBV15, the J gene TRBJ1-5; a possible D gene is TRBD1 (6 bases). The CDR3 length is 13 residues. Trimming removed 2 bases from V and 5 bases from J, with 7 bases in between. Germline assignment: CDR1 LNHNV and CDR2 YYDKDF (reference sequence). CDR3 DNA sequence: TGTGCCACCAGCAGACACAGGGATCAGCCCCAGCATTTT. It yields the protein CATSRHRDQPQHF.

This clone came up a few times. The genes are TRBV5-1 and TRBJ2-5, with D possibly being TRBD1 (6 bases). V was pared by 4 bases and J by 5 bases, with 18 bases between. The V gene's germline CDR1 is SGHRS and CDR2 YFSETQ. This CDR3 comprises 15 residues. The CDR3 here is CASSPRGGYSETQYF. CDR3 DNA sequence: TGCGCCAGCAGCCCCAGAGGGGGATATTCTGAGACCCAGTACTTC.

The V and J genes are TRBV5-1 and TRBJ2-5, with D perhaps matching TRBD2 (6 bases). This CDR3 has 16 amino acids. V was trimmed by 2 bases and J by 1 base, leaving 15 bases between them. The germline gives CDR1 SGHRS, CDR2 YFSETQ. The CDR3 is CASSLGWRGFQETQYF. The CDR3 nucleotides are TGCGCCAGCAGCTTAGGTTGGAGGGGCTTCCAAGAGACCCAGTACTTC.

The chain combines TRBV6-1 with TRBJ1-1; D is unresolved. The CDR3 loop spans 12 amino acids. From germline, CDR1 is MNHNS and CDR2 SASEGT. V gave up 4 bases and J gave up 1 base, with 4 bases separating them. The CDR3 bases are TGTGCCAGCAGTGTCTGGAACACTGAAGCTTTCTTT. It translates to CASSVWNTEAFF.

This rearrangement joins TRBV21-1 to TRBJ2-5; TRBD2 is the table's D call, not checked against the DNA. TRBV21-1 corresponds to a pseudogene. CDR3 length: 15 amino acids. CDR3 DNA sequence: TGTGCCAGCAGCAAAGTCTCGCTAGCGGAAGAGACCCAGTACTTC. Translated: CASSKVSLAEETQYF.

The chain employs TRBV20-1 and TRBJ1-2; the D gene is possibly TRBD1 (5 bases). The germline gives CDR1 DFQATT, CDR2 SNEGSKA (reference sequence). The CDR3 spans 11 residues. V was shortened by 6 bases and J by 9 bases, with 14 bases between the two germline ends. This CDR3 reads CSAAAGRRYTF. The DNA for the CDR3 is TGCAGTGCGGCCGCGGGGCGCCGCTACACCTTC.

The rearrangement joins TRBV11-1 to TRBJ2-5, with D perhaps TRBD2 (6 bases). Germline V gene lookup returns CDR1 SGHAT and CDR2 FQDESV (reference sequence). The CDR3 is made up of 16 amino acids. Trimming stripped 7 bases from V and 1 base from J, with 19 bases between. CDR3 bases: TGTGCCAGCACCCCCGGTGGGGTAGCGGTCCAAGAGACCCAGTACTTC. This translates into CASTPGGVAVQETQYF.

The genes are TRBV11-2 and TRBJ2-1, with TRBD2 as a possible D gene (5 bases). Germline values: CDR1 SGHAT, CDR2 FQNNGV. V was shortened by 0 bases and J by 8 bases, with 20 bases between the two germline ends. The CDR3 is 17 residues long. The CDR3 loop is CASSLEGRGVQLHEQFF. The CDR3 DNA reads TGTGCCAGCAGCTTAGAGGGTCGGGGAGTCCAATTACATGAGCAGTTCTTC.

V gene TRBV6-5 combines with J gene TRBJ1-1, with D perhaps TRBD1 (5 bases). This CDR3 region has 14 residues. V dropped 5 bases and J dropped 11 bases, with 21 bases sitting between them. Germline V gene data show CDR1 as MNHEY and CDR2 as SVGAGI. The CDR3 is CASSQTRDSDLAFF. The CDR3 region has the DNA TGTGCCAGCAGTCAAACCCGGGACTCTGATTTGGCTTTCTTT.

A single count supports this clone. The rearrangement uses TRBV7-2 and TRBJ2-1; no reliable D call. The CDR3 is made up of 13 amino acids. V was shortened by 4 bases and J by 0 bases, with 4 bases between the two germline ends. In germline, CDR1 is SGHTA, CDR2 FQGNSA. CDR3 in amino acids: CASSYNSYNEQFF. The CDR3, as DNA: TGTGCCAGCAGCTACAACTCCTACAATGAGCAGTTCTTC.

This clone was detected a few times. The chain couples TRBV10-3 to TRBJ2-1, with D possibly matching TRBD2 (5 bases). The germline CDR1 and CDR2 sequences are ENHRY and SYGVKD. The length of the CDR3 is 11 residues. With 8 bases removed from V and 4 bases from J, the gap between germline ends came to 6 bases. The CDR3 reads CAISGYNEQFF. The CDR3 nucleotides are TGTGCCATCTCGGGGTACAATGAGCAGTTCTTC.

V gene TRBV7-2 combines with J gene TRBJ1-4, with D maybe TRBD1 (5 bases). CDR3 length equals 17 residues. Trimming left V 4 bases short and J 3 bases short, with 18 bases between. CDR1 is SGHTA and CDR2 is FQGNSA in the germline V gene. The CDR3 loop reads CASSSGAGLDSNEKLFF. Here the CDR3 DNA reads TGTGCCAGCAGCTCGGGTGCGGGGCTGGATTCTAATGAAAAACTGTTTTTT.

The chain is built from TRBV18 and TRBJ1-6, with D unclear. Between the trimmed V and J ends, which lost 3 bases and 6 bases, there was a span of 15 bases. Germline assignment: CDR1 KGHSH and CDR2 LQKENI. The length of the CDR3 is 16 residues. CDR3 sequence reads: CASSPRPTEINSPLHF. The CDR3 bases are TGTGCCAGCTCACCGAGACCAACAGAAATTAATTCACCCCTCCACTTT.

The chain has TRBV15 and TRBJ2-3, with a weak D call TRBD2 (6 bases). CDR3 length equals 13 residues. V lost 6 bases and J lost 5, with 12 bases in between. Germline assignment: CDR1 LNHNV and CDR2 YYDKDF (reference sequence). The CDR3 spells CATRGGRGDTQYF. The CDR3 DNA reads TGTGCCACCAGGGGGGGTCGAGGAGATACGCAGTATTTT.

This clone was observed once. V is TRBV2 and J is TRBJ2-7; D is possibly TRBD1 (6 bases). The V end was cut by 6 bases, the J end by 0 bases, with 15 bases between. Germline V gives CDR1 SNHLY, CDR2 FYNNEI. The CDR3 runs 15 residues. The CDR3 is CASSALQGASYEQYF. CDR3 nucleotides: TGTGCCAGCAGCGCCCTACAGGGCGCCTCCTACGAGCAGTACTTC.

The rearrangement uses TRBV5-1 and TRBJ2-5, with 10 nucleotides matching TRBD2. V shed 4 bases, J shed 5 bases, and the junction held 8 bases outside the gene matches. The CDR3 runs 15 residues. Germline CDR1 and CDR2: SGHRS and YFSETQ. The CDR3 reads CASSQTASGGETQYF. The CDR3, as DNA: TGCGCCAGCAGCCAAACCGCTAGCGGGGGCGAGACCCAGTACTTC.

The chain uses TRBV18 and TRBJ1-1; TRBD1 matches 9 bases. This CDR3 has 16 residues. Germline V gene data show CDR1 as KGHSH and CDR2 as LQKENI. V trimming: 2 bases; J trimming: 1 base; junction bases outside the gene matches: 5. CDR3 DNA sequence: TGTGCCAGCTCACCATGGAGGACAGGGGAGAACACTGAAGCTTTCTTT. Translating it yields CASSPWRTGENTEAFF.

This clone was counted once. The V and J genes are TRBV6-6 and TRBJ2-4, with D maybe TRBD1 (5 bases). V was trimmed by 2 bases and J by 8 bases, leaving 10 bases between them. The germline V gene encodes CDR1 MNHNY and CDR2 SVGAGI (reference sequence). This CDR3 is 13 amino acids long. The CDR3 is CASSYAGFDIQYF. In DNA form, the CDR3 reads TGTGCCAGCAGTTACGCAGGGTTTGACATTCAGTACTTC.

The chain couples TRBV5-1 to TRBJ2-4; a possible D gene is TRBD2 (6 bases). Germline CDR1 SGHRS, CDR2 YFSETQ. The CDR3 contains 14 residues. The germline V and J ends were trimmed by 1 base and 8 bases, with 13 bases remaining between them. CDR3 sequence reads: CASSLSGGVDIQYF. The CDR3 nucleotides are TGCGCCAGCAGCTTGTCCGGCGGGGTAGACATTCAGTACTTC. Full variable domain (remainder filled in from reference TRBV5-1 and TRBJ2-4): KAGVTQTPRYLIKTRGQQVTLSCSPISGHRSVSWYQQTPGQGLQFLFEYFSETQRNKGNFPGRFSGRQFSNSRSEMNVSTLELGDSALYLCASSLSGGVDIQYFGAGTRLSVL.

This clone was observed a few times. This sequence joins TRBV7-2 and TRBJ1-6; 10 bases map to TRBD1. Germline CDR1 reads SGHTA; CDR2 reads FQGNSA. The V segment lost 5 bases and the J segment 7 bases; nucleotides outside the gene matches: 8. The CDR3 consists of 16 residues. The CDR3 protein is CASSTRTGGGNSPLHF. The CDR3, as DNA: TGTGCCAGCAGCACGCGGACAGGGGGAGGCAATTCACCCCTCCACTTT.